The 30 T cell receptor beta chains below were found in one sample sequenced in a study of blood T cells in healthy people across ages. PCR was performed a second time for 7 to 11 cycles using a sample-barcoded 5' primer and a J-beta primer mix. TCRdb ran MiXCR on the 5' RACE reads and lists one entry per CDR3 protein. The data show approximately 820,000 distinct CDR3 sequences, under 45% seen once. Sequencing input: blood. All receptors come from a man aged 55-75 years in good health.

This sequence joins TRBV7-2 and TRBJ2-1; 8 bases fit TRBD2. Germline V lookup: CDR1 SGHTA, CDR2 FQGNSA. V lost 5 bases, J lost 3 bases, and 12 bases stayed unmatched. The CDR3 runs to 17 residues. The CDR3 sequence: CASSIRGQRGLYNEQFF. CDR3 DNA: TGTGCCAGCAGCATACGGGGCCAGCGGGGGCTCTACAATGAGCAGTTCTTC.

The rearrangement links TRBV14 to TRBJ1-2, with TRBD1 matching over 8 bases. V gave up 4 bases and J gave up 4 bases; unmatched junction bases: 5. The CDR3 is 14 amino acids. CDR1 is SGHDN and CDR2 is FVKESK in the germline V gene. CDR3 in DNA: TGTGCCAGCAGCCCCCTAGGACAGGGCTATGGCTACACCTTC. Translating it yields CASSPLGQGYGYTF.

The chain joins TRBV5-4 to TRBJ1-2; 12 bases align to TRBD1. The CDR3 has 16 amino acids. J was trimmed by 5 bases and V by 4 bases; bases with no gene match: 9. Germline loops: CDR1 SGHNT, CDR2 YYREEE (reference sequence). The CDR3 loop is CASSIGTGGYGYGYTF. The CDR3 bases are TGTGCCAGCAGCATAGGGACAGGGGGCTATGGGTATGGCTACACCTTC.

The chain employs TRBV19 and TRBJ1-4; the D gene is possibly TRBD1 (5 bases). The V gene's germline CDR1 is LNHDA and CDR2 SQIVND (reference sequence). V lost 6 bases and J 5 bases, leaving 13 bases between the germline ends. The CDR3 totals 14 residues. CDR3 sequence reads: CASRQEEANEKLFF. CDR3 sequence (DNA): TGTGCCAGTAGACAGGAGGAGGCGAATGAAAAACTGTTTTTT.

The rearrangement links TRBV20-1 to TRBJ1-1; 9 positions match TRBD1. Unmatched junction bases numbered 5, after V lost 6 bases and J lost 6 bases. The CDR3 consists of 12 residues. CDR1 and CDR2 from the germline V gene are DFQATT and SNEGSKA (reference sequence). This chain's CDR3 is CSAGTGRSEAFF. The CDR3 DNA reads as TGCAGTGCGGGGACAGGGAGGTCTGAAGCTTTCTTT.

This clonotype was seen once. The rearrangement joins TRBV20-1 to TRBJ2-1, with a weak D call TRBD2 (6 bases). V shed 3 bases and J shed 4 bases, with 13 bases lying between them. The germline gives CDR1 DFQATT, CDR2 SNEGSKA (reference sequence). The CDR3 length is 14 residues. In nucleotides, the CDR3 is TGCAGTGCTAGTCGGCGCGGGGAATACAATGAGCAGTTCTTC. Protein sequence: CSASRRGEYNEQFF.

This clonotype was seen more than once but under ten times. This chain joins TRBV30 and TRBJ1-5; 9 bases map to TRBD1. The germline CDR1 and CDR2 sequences are GTSNPN and SVGIG (reference sequence). Losses at the gene ends were 2 bases for V and 3 bases for J; bases not matched to a gene: 5. CDR3 size: 15 residues. CDR3 sequence reads: CAWSTGGLNNQPQHF. DNA of the CDR3: TGTGCCTGGAGTACAGGGGGCCTTAACAATCAGCCCCAGCATTTT.

This chain connects TRBV21-1 to TRBJ2-7. TRBV21-1 has pseudogene status. The CDR3 extends over 15 amino acids. CDR3 in amino acids: CASSSYTGHPYEQYF. Written as DNA, the CDR3 is TGTGCCAGCAGCTCCTACACGGGTCATCCGTACGAGCAGTACTTC.

V gene TRBV5-1 combines with J gene TRBJ2-3; D tentatively fits TRBD1 or TRBD2 (5 bases each). Trimming took off 2 bases at V and 2 bases at J, with 9 bases between the two ends. In germline, CDR1 is SGHRS, CDR2 YFSETQ. This CDR3 has 14 amino acids. The CDR3, as DNA: TGCGCCAGCAGCTTCGGGACCAACACAGATACGCAGTATTTT. Its translation is CASSFGTNTDTQYF.

This clonotype appeared a few times. The chain joins TRBV9 to TRBJ2-1; D not resolved. Germline V gives CDR1 SGDLS, CDR2 YYNGEE. Trimming stripped 1 base from V and 8 bases from J, with 16 bases between. CDR3 length: 15 residues. CDR3 in amino acids: CASSVLGGVVDEQFF. The CDR3 bases are TGTGCCAGCAGCGTATTGGGTGGAGTTGTAGATGAGCAGTTCTTC.

In its sample, this clonotype was seen a few times. The chain joins TRBV6-6 to TRBJ2-7; 9 nucleotides agree with TRBD1. Trimming cost V 6 bases and J 6 bases; bases outside gene matches: 12. Germline V gene sequence: CDR1 MNHNY, CDR2 SVGAGI (reference sequence). The CDR3 covers 15 residues. The CDR3 bases are TGTGCCAGCAGCACCTCCGGGACAGGGCTTTTCGAGCAGTACTTC. Protein product: CASSTSGTGLFEQYF.

This clonotype was detected only once. The chain is built from TRBV20-1 and TRBJ2-7; 9 positions match TRBD1. From germline, CDR1 is DFQATT and CDR2 SNEGSKA (reference sequence). The CDR3 contains 14 residues. Losses at the gene ends were 7 bases for V and 5 bases for J; bases not matched to a gene: 12. The CDR3 spells CSGSPGTGYHEQYF. The CDR3 bases are TGCAGTGGATCTCCGGGGACAGGGTACCACGAGCAGTACTTC.

The chain combines TRBV12-3 or TRBV12-4 with TRBJ2-3, with D unresolved. This CDR3 region has 12 residues. V gave up 6 bases and J gave up 4 bases, with 8 bases separating them. The CDR3 sequence: CASRFSSDTQYF. In DNA form, the CDR3 reads TGTGCCAGCAGATTTTCCTCAGATACGCAGTATTTT.

This clonotype has just a few counts. This chain links TRBV20-1 with TRBJ1-5, with D perhaps matching TRBD1 (6 bases). Germline CDR1 and CDR2: DFQATT and SNEGSKA (reference sequence). The V gene lost 3 bases and the J gene lost 7 bases, with 13 bases spanning the gap. CDR3 length: 13 amino acids. This CDR3 is CSASVQGWQPQHF. DNA of the CDR3: TGCAGTGCTAGTGTACAGGGTTGGCAGCCCCAGCATTTT.

The chain joins TRBV15 to TRBJ1-5; a weak D match, TRBD1 (5 bases). CDR1 and CDR2 (germline): LNHNV, YYDKDF (reference sequence). The CDR3 extends over 14 amino acids. V was clipped by 5 bases and J by 7 bases, with 15 bases between them. The CDR3 DNA follows: TGTGCCACCAGCCCAACCGGGACGGCCCAGCCCCAGCATTTT. The encoded protein is CATSPTGTAQPQHF.

This chain connects TRBV7-2 to TRBJ1-1; 8 nucleotides match TRBD1. This CDR3 comprises 14 residues. V lost 5 bases and J lost 11; bases outside the gene matches: 13. CDR1 SGHTA and CDR2 FQGNSA come from the germline V gene. The CDR3 sequence: CASSAQGALTGAFF. The CDR3 coding sequence is TGTGCCAGCAGCGCCCAGGGGGCCCTTACCGGTGCTTTCTTT.

This clonotype has only a few counts. CDR3 nucleotides: TGTGCCAGCAGCGTTTTAAGCTCCTACAATGAGCAGTTCTTC. Protein product: CASSVLSSYNEQFF. This chain links TRBV9 with TRBJ2-1; D gene uncertain. The V gene's germline CDR1 is SGDLS and CDR2 YYNGEE. The CDR3 has 14 amino acids. The V end lost 2 bases, the J end lost 0 bases, and 6 bases lay between the germline ends.

The chain uses TRBV29-1 and TRBJ1-6, with no clear D. Looked up from germline, CDR1 is SQVTM and CDR2 is ANQGSEA. The V and J ends lost 5 bases and 9 bases respectively, with 8 bases between them. The length of the CDR3 is 11 residues. The CDR3 loop reads CSVIAGSPLHF. In DNA, the CDR3 is TGCAGCGTTATAGCCGGTTCACCCCTCCACTTT.

This clonotype was observed a few times. The CDR3 loop is CASSRGETEAFF. The CDR3 DNA reads TGTGCCAGCAGCCGCGGGGAGACTGAAGCTTTCTTT. The chain carries TRBV6-2 or TRBV6-3 and TRBJ1-1; unclear D gene. CDR3 size: 12 residues. Germline V gene data show CDR1 as MNHEY and CDR2 as SVGEGT. Trimming removed 6 bases at V and 5 bases at J, with 10 bases between.

The rearrangement joins TRBV28 to TRBJ2-7, with D perhaps TRBD2 (5 bases). The CDR3 contains 13 residues. The germline V gene encodes CDR1 MDHEN and CDR2 SYDVKM. V lost 7 bases to trimming and J lost 6 bases, with 16 bases between them. The CDR3 loop is CASTTPGIGEQYF. CDR3 coding DNA: TGTGCCAGCACGACGCCCGGGATTGGCGAGCAGTACTTC.

The chain links TRBV20-1 to TRBJ1-6; the D gene is possibly TRBD1 (6 bases). The ends were cut back, 5 bases at V and 5 bases at J, with 13 bases in the middle. This CDR3 contains 14 residues. Germline loops: CDR1 DFQATT, CDR2 SNEGSKA (reference sequence). Here the CDR3 reads CSARYREDNSPLHF. DNA for the CDR3: TGCAGTGCTCGATACAGGGAGGATAATTCACCCCTCCACTTT.

CDR3 bases: TGTGCCAGCAGGGCGTTCTATACGCAGTATTTT. This encodes CASRAFYTQYF. This sequence joins TRBV12-3 or TRBV12-4 and TRBJ2-3; the D is unclear. The CDR3 has 11 amino acids. V lost 6 bases and J 7 bases, leaving 8 bases between the germline ends.

The chain has TRBV12-3 or TRBV12-4 and TRBJ2-3; D gene unclear. V was cut by 6 bases and J by 4 bases, with 14 bases left in between. The CDR3 length is 14 residues. CDR3: CASSPLRSSDTQYF. CDR3 DNA sequence: TGTGCCAGCAGCCCCCTTCGGAGTTCAGATACGCAGTATTTT.

This clonotype has more than one count but fewer than ten. This chain connects TRBV10-3 to TRBJ1-2; D perhaps matches TRBD1 (6 bases). CDR3 length equals 13 residues. Germline V gene data show CDR1 as ENHRY and CDR2 as SYGVKD. V shed 0 bases and J shed 5 bases, with 7 bases lying between them. CDR3 sequence reads: CAISESGHYGYTF. The CDR3 DNA follows: TGTGCCATCAGTGAGTCGGGACATTATGGCTACACCTTC.

This clonotype came up a few times. The chain uses TRBV25-1 and TRBJ2-4; the match to TRBD1 covers 8 bases. The J call may be incorrect, as the DNA end agrees better with TRBJ2-7. Germline V gives CDR1 MGHDK, CDR2 SYGVNS. The CDR3 length is 13 residues. CDR3: CASSRTGTHEQYF. The CDR3 DNA follows: TGTGCCAGCAGTCGGACAGGGACCCACGAGCAGTACTTC.

As for this clonotype: Its ends do not fully match the called genes, so a read error is possible. The chain joins TRBV5-5 to TRBJ2-7; D possibly uses TRBD1 or TRBD2 (5 bases each). In germline, CDR1 is SGHKS, CDR2 YYEKEE (reference sequence). This CDR3 is 14 amino acids long. CDR3 nucleotide sequence: TGTGCCGGCAGCTCCGGGACGGAGTTCATCGAGCAGTACTTC. This sequence encodes CAGSSGTEFIEQYF.

The V and J genes are TRBV2 and TRBJ2-5, with a weak D call TRBD1 (6 bases). The CDR3 extends over 14 amino acids. Germline-derived CDR1 and CDR2 are SNHLY and FYNNEI. V was shortened by 8 bases and J by 2 bases, with 15 bases between the two germline ends. The CDR3 spells CASGAKTGQETQYF. Here the CDR3 DNA reads TGTGCCAGCGGAGCCAAGACAGGTCAAGAGACCCAGTACTTC.

This clonotype was observed a few times. This rearrangement joins TRBV6-2 or TRBV6-3 to TRBJ1-1, with D possibly matching TRBD1 (6 bases). Between the trimmed V and J ends, which lost 6 bases and 1 base, there was a span of 18 bases. Germline V CDR1 and CDR2: MNHEY, SVGEGT. This CDR3 spans 16 amino acids. The DNA of the CDR3 is TGTGCCAGCAGACCCACAGGGATAAGGCCGAACACTGAAGCTTTCTTT. Protein sequence: CASRPTGIRPNTEAFF.

The rearrangement joins TRBV5-1 to TRBJ2-1; TRBD1 matches at 11 bases. V lost 4 bases and J lost 8; bases outside the gene matches: 8. Germline V lookup: CDR1 SGHRS, CDR2 YFSETQ. The CDR3 is 15 residues long. The CDR3 sequence is CASSPDRGRIDEQFF. In DNA form, the CDR3 reads TGCGCCAGCAGCCCGGACAGGGGGCGCATCGATGAGCAGTTCTTC. Based on the CDR3 plus reference TRBV5-1 and TRBJ2-1, the full variable domain is KAGVTQTPRYLIKTRGQQVTLSCSPISGHRSVSWYQQTPGQGLQFLFEYFSETQRNKGNFPGRFSGRQFSNSRSEMNVSTLELGDSALYLCASSPDRGRIDEQFFGPGTRLTVL.

The chain carries TRBV18 and TRBJ2-3; D ambiguous. The CDR3 has 19 amino acids. Per germline, CDR1 KGHSH and CDR2 LQKENI. Trimming took 1 base from V and 6 from J, leaving 26 bases between them. The CDR3 loop reads CASSPRRSIQDAQADTQYF. The CDR3 nucleotides read TGTGCCAGCTCACCACGTCGGTCAATACAAGACGCGCAGGCGGATACGCAGTATTTT.